These T cell receptor beta chains were read from a single sample in a study of shared T cell receptors in the human thymus. Data came from immunoSEQ multiplex PCR; TCRdb stores just in-frame clones and leaves some out. The sample carries 640,000 or so clones, about 89% recorded once. This sample was shared with a second study, whose subject was human thymus T cells.

What was sequenced was thymocytes. Receptors were obtained from a boy under two years old with a congenital heart defect. Each CDR3 is given with its conserved first and last residue. Fields, in order: V gene, D gene, CDR3 length, J gene, clone size, CDR3 protein, CDR3 DNA. D genes are given only for firm matches. The listing skips clone size in some rows; elsewhere it reads once, few, many or a size class.

v_call: TRBV4-3
d_call: -
cdr3_length: 16
j_call: TRBJ2-7
clone_size: -
cdr3_aa: CASSQDKWEASYEQYF
cdr3_nt: TGCGCCAGCAGCCAAGATAAATGGGAGGCCTCCTACGAGCAGTACTTC

v_call: TRBV5-1
d_call: TRBD1
cdr3_length: 17
j_call: TRBJ1-1
clone_size: -
cdr3_aa: CASSLSQQGALDTEAFF
cdr3_nt: TGCGCCAGCAGCTTGAGTCAACAGGGGGCTTTGGACACTGAAGCTTTCTTT

v_call: TRBV19
d_call: -
cdr3_length: 14
j_call: TRBJ2-3
clone_size: -
cdr3_aa: CASRLRDSTDTQYF
cdr3_nt: TGTGCCAGTAGACTCCGGGACTCCACAGATACGCAGTATTTT

v_call: TRBV5-4
d_call: TRBD2
cdr3_length: 16
j_call: TRBJ2-3
clone_size: -
cdr3_aa: CASSLRLAGGWDTQYF
cdr3_nt: TGTGCCAGCAGCTTGCGGCTAGCGGGAGGATGGGATACGCAGTATTTT

v_call: TRBV27
d_call: -
cdr3_length: 11
j_call: TRBJ2-3
clone_size: few
cdr3_aa: CASSNTDTQYF
cdr3_nt: TGTGCCAGCAGCAACACAGATACGCAGTATTTT

v_call: TRBV18
d_call: TRBD1
cdr3_length: 14
j_call: TRBJ2-7
clone_size: -
cdr3_aa: CASSQQGVLDEQYF
cdr3_nt: TGTGCCAGCTCACAACAGGGGGTTCTCGACGAGCAGTACTTC

v_call: TRBV28
d_call: -
cdr3_length: 19
j_call: TRBJ2-1
clone_size: -
cdr3_aa: CASSLCGERAVSSYNEQFF
cdr3_nt: TGTGCCAGCAGTTTATGTGGGGAACGAGCGGTAAGCTCCTACAATGAGCAGTTCTTC

v_call: TRBV2
d_call: TRBD1
cdr3_length: 15
j_call: TRBJ1-6
clone_size: -
cdr3_aa: CASSHRDSDNSPLHF
cdr3_nt: TGTGCCAGCAGTCACCGGGACAGTGATAATTCACCCCTCCACTTT

v_call: TRBV7-9
d_call: TRBD1
cdr3_length: 17
j_call: TRBJ2-1
clone_size: -
cdr3_aa: CASSLNPGQRTYNEQFF
cdr3_nt: TGTGCCAGCAGCTTAAATCCGGGACAGAGAACCTACAATGAGCAGTTCTTC

v_call: TRBV28
d_call: -
cdr3_length: 19
j_call: TRBJ2-4
clone_size: -
cdr3_aa: CASRTGRGSRGLAKNIQYF
cdr3_nt: TGTGCCAGCAGGACCGGTCGGGGGAGTAGAGGATTAGCCAAAAACATTCAGTACTTC

v_call: TRBV28
d_call: -
cdr3_length: 16
j_call: TRBJ2-6
clone_size: few
cdr3_aa: CASSFSIASGANVLTF
cdr3_nt: TGTGCCAGCAGTTTCTCGATAGCCTCTGGGGCCAACGTCCTGACTTTC

v_call: TRBV5-4
d_call: -
cdr3_length: 12
j_call: TRBJ2-1
clone_size: -
cdr3_aa: CASSTDSDEQFF
cdr3_nt: TGTGCCAGCAGCACGGATAGCGACGAGCAGTTCTTC

v_call: TRBV18
d_call: -
cdr3_length: 14
j_call: TRBJ2-7
clone_size: -
cdr3_aa: CASSPRGQSYEQYF
cdr3_nt: TGTGCCAGCTCACCAAGGGGTCAATCCTACGAGCAGTACTTC

v_call: TRBV14
d_call: TRBD1
cdr3_length: 17
j_call: TRBJ1-6
clone_size: few
cdr3_aa: CASSQTDREGMNSPLHF
cdr3_nt: TGTGCCAGCAGCCAGACGGACAGGGAGGGGATGAATTCACCCCTCCACTTT

v_call: TRBV4-1
d_call: TRBD1
cdr3_length: 16
j_call: TRBJ1-2
clone_size: few
cdr3_aa: CASSQAPGGRLYGYTF
cdr3_nt: TGCGCCAGCAGCCAAGCCCCAGGGGGGCGGCTGTATGGCTACACCTTC

v_call: TRBV6-1
d_call: -
cdr3_length: 16
j_call: TRBJ1-1
clone_size: once
cdr3_aa: CASSEATGIKNTEAFF
cdr3_nt: TGTGCCAGCAGTGAAGCTACAGGGATCAAGAACACTGAAGCTTTCTTT

v_call: TRBV4-3
d_call: TRBD1
cdr3_length: 15
j_call: TRBJ2-1
clone_size: -
cdr3_aa: CASSQTGGPNNEQFF
cdr3_nt: TGCGCCAGCAGCCAAACAGGGGGCCCAAATAATGAGCAGTTCTTC

v_call: TRBV28
d_call: -
cdr3_length: 19
j_call: TRBJ2-5
clone_size: few
cdr3_aa: CASSPETGWPTGAQETQYF
cdr3_nt: TGTGCCAGCAGCCCCGAGACAGGGTGGCCGACGGGAGCCCAAGAGACCCAGTACTTC

v_call: TRBV7-6
d_call: TRBD1
cdr3_length: 15
j_call: TRBJ2-1
clone_size: -
cdr3_aa: CASSSGTGDYNEQFF
cdr3_nt: TGTGCCAGCAGCTCAGGGACAGGGGACTACAATGAGCAGTTCTTC

v_call: TRBV2
d_call: TRBD1
cdr3_length: 17
j_call: TRBJ1-2
clone_size: -
cdr3_aa: CASSGEHRGGRNYGYTF
cdr3_nt: TGTGCCAGCAGTGGGGAACACAGGGGCGGTCGTAACTATGGCTACACCTTC

v_call: TRBV6-1
d_call: -
cdr3_length: 15
j_call: TRBJ2-5
clone_size: -
cdr3_aa: CASSGPGLPQETQYF
cdr3_nt: TGTGCCAGCAGTGGGCCGGGACTGCCTCAAGAGACCCAGTACTTC

v_call: TRBV28
d_call: TRBD2
cdr3_length: 18
j_call: TRBJ2-1
clone_size: -
cdr3_aa: CASSFNRRGLAGFNEQFF
cdr3_nt: TGTGCCAGCAGTTTTAATCGCCGGGGACTAGCGGGTTTCAATGAGCAGTTCTTC

v_call: TRBV13
d_call: TRBD2
cdr3_length: 18
j_call: TRBJ2-1
clone_size: -
cdr3_aa: CASSTKTSGGASYNEQFF
cdr3_nt: TGTGCCAGCAGCACCAAGACTAGCGGGGGGGCATCCTACAATGAGCAGTTCTTC

v_call: TRBV7-9
d_call: TRBD1
cdr3_length: 17
j_call: TRBJ2-1
clone_size: -
cdr3_aa: CASSPTPRGQVYNEQFF
cdr3_nt: TGTGCCAGCAGCCCAACCCCTAGAGGACAGGTATACAATGAGCAGTTCTTC

v_call: TRBV14
d_call: TRBD1
cdr3_length: 16
j_call: TRBJ1-2
clone_size: -
cdr3_aa: CASSQEGTGVNYGYTF
cdr3_nt: TGTGCCAGCAGCCAAGAGGGGACAGGAGTTAACTATGGCTACACCTTC

v_call: TRBV12-5
d_call: -
cdr3_length: 16
j_call: TRBJ1-1
clone_size: -
cdr3_aa: CASAHSPREGNTEAFF
cdr3_nt: TGTGCTAGTGCCCACTCTCCCCGGGAGGGGAACACTGAAGCTTTCTTT

v_call: TRBV7-9
d_call: TRBD2
cdr3_length: 15
j_call: TRBJ2-5
clone_size: once
cdr3_aa: CASRRREGPGETQYF
cdr3_nt: TGTGCCAGCCGGAGGCGGGAGGGCCCGGGAGAGACCCAGTACTTC

v_call: TRBV4-3
d_call: TRBD1
cdr3_length: 15
j_call: TRBJ2-1
clone_size: -
cdr3_aa: CASSQQDRAYNEQFF
cdr3_nt: TGCGCCAGCAGCCAACAGGACAGGGCCTACAATGAGCAGTTCTTC

v_call: TRBV30
d_call: TRBD1
cdr3_length: 12
j_call: TRBJ2-1
clone_size: -
cdr3_aa: CAWNTGDNEQFF
cdr3_nt: TGTGCCTGGAATACAGGGGACAATGAGCAGTTCTTC

v_call: TRBV27
d_call: TRBD2
cdr3_length: 15
j_call: TRBJ2-1
clone_size: -
cdr3_aa: CASRRTSGEFNEQFF
cdr3_nt: TGTGCCAGCAGAAGAACTAGCGGGGAGTTCAATGAGCAGTTCTTC

v_call: TRBV27
d_call: TRBD2
cdr3_length: 16
j_call: TRBJ2-5
clone_size: -
cdr3_aa: CASRGAGLAQKETQYF
cdr3_nt: TGTGCCAGCAGGGGGGCGGGACTAGCTCAGAAAGAGACCCAGTACTTC

v_call: TRBV18
d_call: TRBD1
cdr3_length: 16
j_call: TRBJ2-4
clone_size: -
cdr3_aa: CASSFRDRGRENIQYF
cdr3_nt: TGTGCCAGCTCATTCCGGGACAGGGGTAGGGAAAACATTCAGTACTTC

v_call: TRBV18
d_call: TRBD1
cdr3_length: 17
j_call: TRBJ1-3
clone_size: -
cdr3_aa: CASSGQGQTGSGNTIYF
cdr3_nt: TGTGCCAGCTCGGGACAGGGGCAGACTGGCTCTGGAAACACCATATATTTT

v_call: TRBV5-1
d_call: TRBD1
cdr3_length: 15
j_call: TRBJ2-7
clone_size: -
cdr3_aa: CASSPGTGGFYEQYF
cdr3_nt: TGCGCCAGCAGCCCCGGGACAGGGGGCTTCTACGAGCAGTACTTC

v_call: TRBV14
d_call: TRBD1
cdr3_length: 14
j_call: TRBJ2-5
clone_size: -
cdr3_aa: CASSQETGLEIQYF
cdr3_nt: TGTGCCAGCAGCCAAGAGACAGGGTTAGAGATCCAGTACTTC

v_call: TRBV6-1
d_call: TRBD1
cdr3_length: 14
j_call: TRBJ2-7
clone_size: -
cdr3_aa: CASRNRDRSYEQYF
cdr3_nt: TGTGCCAGCAGAAACCGGGACAGATCCTACGAGCAGTACTTC

v_call: TRBV27
d_call: -
cdr3_length: 13
j_call: TRBJ2-1
clone_size: -
cdr3_aa: CASSFARYNEQFF
cdr3_nt: TGTGCCAGCAGTTTTGCGCGTTACAATGAGCAGTTCTTC

v_call: TRBV14
d_call: TRBD1
cdr3_length: 18
j_call: TRBJ2-7
clone_size: -
cdr3_aa: CASSQDRVGTGGPYEQYF
cdr3_nt: TGTGCCAGCAGCCAAGATCGGGTAGGGACAGGGGGGCCCTACGAGCAGTACTTC

v_call: TRBV5-6
d_call: TRBD1
cdr3_length: 17
j_call: TRBJ1-2
clone_size: -
cdr3_aa: CASSPPRQGRFDCGYTF
cdr3_nt: TGTGCCAGCAGCCCCCCCCGACAGGGGCGGTTTGACTGTGGCTACACCTTC

v_call: TRBV7-2
d_call: TRBD1
cdr3_length: 19
j_call: TRBJ1-6
clone_size: -
cdr3_aa: CASSLVYRGQGSYNSPLHF
cdr3_nt: TGTGCCAGCAGCTTAGTATACAGGGGGCAAGGCTCCTATAATTCACCCCTCCACTTT

v_call: TRBV10-1
d_call: -
cdr3_length: 14
j_call: TRBJ2-1
clone_size: -
cdr3_aa: CASSGSGTYNEQFF
cdr3_nt: TGCGCCAGCAGTGGTTCAGGAACCTACAATGAGCAGTTCTTC

v_call: TRBV6-6
d_call: -
cdr3_length: 14
j_call: TRBJ1-5
clone_size: -
cdr3_aa: CASSPKGGNQPQHF
cdr3_nt: TGTGCCAGCAGTCCCAAAGGGGGCAATCAGCCCCAGCATTTT

v_call: TRBV30
d_call: TRBD1
cdr3_length: 17
j_call: TRBJ1-5
clone_size: -
cdr3_aa: CACRDREGEGRDQPQHF
cdr3_nt: TGTGCCTGCCGGGACAGGGAAGGTGAAGGGAGAGATCAGCCCCAGCATTTT

v_call: TRBV9
d_call: TRBD1
cdr3_length: 17
j_call: TRBJ1-5
clone_size: -
cdr3_aa: CASSAEGSQGSNQPQHF
cdr3_nt: TGTGCCAGCAGCGCAGAGGGGTCACAGGGGAGCAATCAGCCCCAGCATTTT

v_call: TRBV11-3
d_call: TRBD2
cdr3_length: 16
j_call: TRBJ2-2
clone_size: -
cdr3_aa: CASSSHIGRDTGELFF
cdr3_nt: TGTGCCAGCAGCTCCCATATAGGGAGGGACACCGGGGAGCTGTTTTTT

v_call: TRBV5-1
d_call: -
cdr3_length: 17
j_call: TRBJ1-2
clone_size: -
cdr3_aa: CASSWNPWQGPNYGYTF
cdr3_nt: TGCGCCAGCAGCTGGAACCCTTGGCAGGGCCCTAACTATGGCTACACCTTC

v_call: TRBV11-2
d_call: -
cdr3_length: 16
j_call: TRBJ2-2
clone_size: -
cdr3_aa: CASSSPGTLSTGELFF
cdr3_nt: TGTGCCAGCAGCTCACCCGGGACACTCAGCACCGGGGAGCTGTTTTTT

v_call: TRBV10-3
d_call: -
cdr3_length: 13
j_call: TRBJ2-3
clone_size: -
cdr3_aa: CAIRGEGADTQYF
cdr3_nt: TGTGCCATCAGGGGCGAAGGTGCGGATACGCAGTATTTT

v_call: TRBV14
d_call: -
cdr3_length: 18
j_call: TRBJ1-1
clone_size: -
cdr3_aa: CASSQGEGEKQAGTEAFF
cdr3_nt: TGTGCCAGCAGCCAAGGTGAGGGGGAAAAACAAGCGGGGACTGAAGCTTTCTTT

v_call: TRBV5-1
d_call: TRBD2
cdr3_length: 15
j_call: TRBJ2-1
clone_size: -
cdr3_aa: CASSYAGAGVNEQFF
cdr3_nt: TGCGCCAGCAGCTATGCTGGGGCGGGAGTCAATGAGCAGTTCTTC

v_call: TRBV29-1
d_call: -
cdr3_length: 14
j_call: TRBJ2-5
clone_size: -
cdr3_aa: CSVELASAEETQYF
cdr3_nt: TGCAGCGTTGAACTAGCGAGTGCGGAAGAGACCCAGTACTTC

v_call: TRBV9
d_call: -
cdr3_length: 14
j_call: TRBJ2-1
clone_size: -
cdr3_aa: CASSVAGLYNEQFF
cdr3_nt: TGTGCCAGCAGCGTGGCGGGACTCTACAATGAGCAGTTCTTC

v_call: TRBV11-2
d_call: -
cdr3_length: 16
j_call: TRBJ2-3
clone_size: -
cdr3_aa: CASSLALTSSTDTQYF
cdr3_nt: TGTGCCAGCAGCTTAGCCCTGACTTCCAGCACAGATACGCAGTATTTT

v_call: TRBV7-9
d_call: TRBD1
cdr3_length: 16
j_call: TRBJ2-5
clone_size: -
cdr3_aa: CASSLSPGQLLFAKYF
cdr3_nt: TGTGCCAGCAGCTTATCACCGGGACAGTTGTTATTTGCTAAGTACTTC